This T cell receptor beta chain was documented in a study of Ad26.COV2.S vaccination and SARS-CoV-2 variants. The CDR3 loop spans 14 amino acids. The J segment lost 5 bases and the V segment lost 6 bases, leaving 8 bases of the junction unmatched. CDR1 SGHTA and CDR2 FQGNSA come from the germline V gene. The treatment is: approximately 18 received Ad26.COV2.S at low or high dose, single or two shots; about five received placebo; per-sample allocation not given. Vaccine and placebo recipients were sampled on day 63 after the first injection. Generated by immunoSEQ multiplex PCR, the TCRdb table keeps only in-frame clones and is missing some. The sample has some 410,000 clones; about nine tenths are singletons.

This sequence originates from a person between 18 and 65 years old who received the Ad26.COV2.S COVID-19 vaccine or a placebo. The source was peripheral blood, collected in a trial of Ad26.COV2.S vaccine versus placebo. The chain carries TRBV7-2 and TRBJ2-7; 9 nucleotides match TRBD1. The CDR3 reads CASSSRDRENEQYF. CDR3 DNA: TGTGCCAGCAGTAGCCGGGACAGGGAAAACGAGCAGTACTTC.